Shown below are 18 T cell receptor beta chains from a single sample sequenced in a study of T-cell reconstitution after alpha-beta-depleted transplantation in children. Unique molecular identifiers tagged the TCRbeta library. TCRdb redid the calling of the PCR reads with MiXCR, one entry per CDR3 protein. The sample carries roughly 590,000 distinct CDR3 sequences, over 15% recorded once. The sequenced sample was PBMCs from the stem cell graft donor, obtained from the stem cell graft. Receptors were obtained from a human donor who donated a stem cell graft to a child with acute myeloid leukemia.

This clonotype was detected many times. The rearrangement links TRBV7-2 to TRBJ1-5; D uncertain. The CDR3 contains 15 residues. The V and J ends lost 0 bases and 7 bases respectively, with 13 bases between them. Germline V lookup: CDR1 SGHTA, CDR2 FQGNSA. The CDR3 nucleotides read TGTGCCAGCAGCTTAGCTTCACGGGGTGAACAGCCCCAGCATTTT. This translates into CASSLASRGEQPQHF.

There are many counts of this clonotype. A junction boundary mismatches the germline segment, possibly from a read error. V is TRBV29-1 and J is TRBJ2-2; TRBD2 aligns across 9 bases. The germline V gene has CDR1 SQVTM and CDR2 ANQGSEA. The CDR3 has 15 residues. CDR3 sequence reads: CSVEAGGPYTGELFF. The DNA for the CDR3 is TGCAGCGTGGAAGCGGGGGGCCCCTACACCGGGGAGCTGTTTTTT.

This clonotype was recorded many times. The chain has TRBV20-1 and TRBJ2-4; TRBD1 or TRBD2 may be the D gene (6 bases each). CDR3 length equals 14 residues. V lost 2 bases, J lost 6 bases, and 14 bases lay in between. CDR1 is DFQATT and CDR2 is SNEGSKA in the germline V gene (reference sequence). The CDR3 DNA follows: TGCAGTGCTAGATCCACAGGGAGGAGAAACATTCAGTACTTC. Its protein product is CSARSTGRRNIQYF.

With regard to this clonotype: A junction end diverges from the germline sequence, so it may reflect a read error. This chain joins TRBV5-1 and TRBJ2-1; the match to TRBD1 covers 7 bases. This CDR3 region has 12 residues. Germline V gene data show CDR1 as SGHRS and CDR2 as YFSETQ. DNA for the CDR3: TGCGCCGGCAGCTTTACAGGGGCTGAGCAGTTCTTC. It specifies CAGSFTGAEQFF.

This chain links TRBV30 with TRBJ2-5; unclear D gene. The CDR3 length is 14 residues. The germline V gene encodes CDR1 GTSNPN and CDR2 SVGIG (reference sequence). The V end was cut by 0 bases, the J end by 0 bases, with 8 bases between. The CDR3 is CAWSVGQYQETQYF. The CDR3 coding sequence is TGTGCCTGGAGTGTCGGTCAGTACCAAGAGACCCAGTACTTC.

The rearrangement uses TRBV7-2 and TRBJ1-5; no clear D gene. Germline-derived CDR1 and CDR2 are SGHTA and FQGNSA. The CDR3 covers 12 residues. The V end was cut by 1 base, the J end by 9 bases, with 7 bases between. CDR3 in DNA: TGTGCCAGCAGCTTAGTAGCTGGGCCCCAGCATTTT. Translating gives CASSLVAGPQHF. The full variable domain, with the rest looked up from reference TRBV7-2 and TRBJ1-5, is GAGVSQSPSNKVTEKGKDVELRCDPISGHTALYWYRQSLGQGLEFLIYFQGNSAPDKSGLPSDRFSAERTGGSVSTLTIQRTQQEDSAVYLCASSLVAGPQHFGDGTRLSIL.

Comments on this clonotype: A read error may be the cause here, since a much bigger clone is one base away. The rearrangement uses TRBV5-1 and TRBJ1-2; 8 positions agree with TRBD1. V lost 4 bases, J lost 6 bases, and 8 bases stayed unmatched. The germline V gene has CDR1 SGHRS and CDR2 YFSETQ. The CDR3 is 14 residues long. In nucleotides, the CDR3 is TGCGCCAGCAGCCAGGACAGGGCGCTAAATGGCTACACCTTC. It translates to CASSQDRALNGYTF.

The chain uses TRBV28 and TRBJ1-2; D unresolved. Trimming shortened V by 8 bases and J by 5 bases, and 9 bases separated the two germline ends. The CDR3 is 11 amino acids. CDR1 is MDHEN, CDR2 SYDVKM, per germline. The CDR3 DNA reads TGTGCCAGCGGACCCGATTATGGCTACACCTTC. Its protein product is CASGPDYGYTF.

In its sample, this clonotype was seen many times. This chain joins TRBV7-2 and TRBJ2-1; 7 bases match TRBD2. Germline-derived CDR1 and CDR2 are SGHTA and FQGNSA. CDR3 length: 14 residues. J gave up 5 bases and V 1 base, and 2 bases lay outside the gene matches. CDR3 in amino acids: CASSLGAGNNEQFF. In DNA, the CDR3 is TGTGCCAGCAGCTTAGGAGCGGGGAACAATGAGCAGTTCTTC.

CDR3 residues: CASSAPSFADTQYF. The CDR3 DNA is TGTGCCAGCAGCGCACCGTCCTTCGCAGATACGCAGTATTTT. The chain employs TRBV9 and TRBJ2-3; no clear D. Germline V gives CDR1 SGDLS, CDR2 YYNGEE. V lost 3 bases and J 4 bases, leaving 12 bases between the germline ends. This CDR3 region has 14 residues. The variable domain in full, with the rest retrieved from reference TRBV9 and TRBJ2-3, is DSGVTQTPKHLITATGQRVTLRCSPRSGDLSVYWYQQSLDQGLQFLIQYYNGEERAKGNILERFSAQQFPDLHSELNLSSLELGDSALYFCASSAPSFADTQYFGPGTRLTVL.

The chain links TRBV10-3 to TRBJ1-2; a weak D match, TRBD1 (5 bases). Germline CDR1 ENHRY, CDR2 SYGVKD. This CDR3 spans 19 amino acids. Deletions cut 4 bases from V and 3 bases from J, with 27 bases between. The CDR3 bases are TGTGCCATCAGTGGGTTCGAGGGACCCGGTTCACCCTTGGACTATGGCTACACCTTC. This sequence encodes CAISGFEGPGSPLDYGYTF.

V and J are TRBV3-1 and TRBJ2-7; weak D call: TRBD1 (6 bases). The CDR3 contains 14 residues. CDR1 and CDR2 (germline): LGHDT, YNNKEL (reference sequence). Trimming took 3 bases from V and 4 from J, leaving 13 bases between them. CDR3 nucleotides: TGTGCCAGCAGCCAGCAGGGGTGGGAGTACGAGCAGTACTTC. Protein: CASSQQGWEYEQYF.

This clonotype has just a few counts. The chain combines TRBV27 with TRBJ2-1; perhaps D is TRBD1 or TRBD2 (5 bases each). V was trimmed by 6 bases and J by 10 bases, leaving 13 bases between them. The CDR3 is made up of 12 amino acids. CDR1 is MNHEY and CDR2 is SMNVEV in the germline V gene (reference sequence). The CDR3 DNA sequence: TGTGCCAGCAGCGGACCGGGACGGGAGCAGTTCTTC. Translated, it gives CASSGPGREQFF.

This clonotype was seen many times. The V call is TRBV20-1, the J call TRBJ1-5, with 7 positions matching TRBD1. Trimming took 6 bases from V and 0 from J; bases not matched to a gene: 5. Germline V gene lookup returns CDR1 DFQATT and CDR2 SNEGSKA (reference sequence). The CDR3 contains 14 residues. CDR3 in amino acids: CSAAGTDSNQPQHF. In DNA form, the CDR3 reads TGCAGTGCCGCCGGGACAGATAGCAATCAGCCCCAGCATTTT.

This clonotype was recorded many times. The chain recombines TRBV12-3 or TRBV12-4 with TRBJ1-1, with TRBD1 matching 8 bases. The trim removed 2 bases at V and 0 bases at J, leaving 2 bases unmatched. The CDR3 is made up of 15 amino acids. The CDR3 reads CASSLQGAMNTEAFF. As DNA, the CDR3 is TGTGCCAGCAGTTTACAGGGGGCGATGAACACTGAAGCTTTCTTT.

This clonotype was counted ten times or more. V gene TRBV12-3 or TRBV12-4 combines with J gene TRBJ2-3; the D call may be TRBD1 or TRBD2 (6 bases each). Trimming took off 0 bases at V and 6 bases at J, with 10 bases between the two ends. The CDR3 is 14 amino acids. CDR3 bases: TGTGCCAGCAGTTTAGCGCAGGGGAGGGATACGCAGTATTTT. Protein: CASSLAQGRDTQYF.

The table lists this clonotype with a few counts. The chain employs TRBV5-1 and TRBJ1-1, with 8 bases lining up with TRBD1. The CDR3 is made up of 18 amino acids. Trimming took 4 bases from V and 0 from J; bases not matched to a gene: 14. CDR1 and CDR2 (germline): SGHRS, YFSETQ. The CDR3 nucleotides read TGCGCCAGCAGCCTCAACAACTACAGGGGGTCAGTGAACACTGAAGCTTTCTTT. Amino acids: CASSLNNYRGSVNTEAFF.

The sample holds many counts of this clonotype. The chain uses TRBV7-9 and TRBJ1-6; 8 bases line up with TRBD1. CDR3 size: 17 residues. Germline lookup yields CDR1 SEHNR and CDR2 FQNEAQ (reference sequence). V was clipped by 4 bases and J by 4 bases; unmatched bases: 9. CDR3 coding DNA: TGTGCCAGCAGCTCCTCAGACAGGGGAGCGTATAATTCACCCCTCCACTTT. It is translated as CASSSSDRGAYNSPLHF. Drawing the rest from reference TRBV7-9 and TRBJ1-6, the complete variable domain is DTGVSQNPRHKITKRGQNVTFRCDPISEHNRLYWYRQTLGQGPEFLTYFQNEAQLEKSRLLSDRFSAERPKGSFSTLEIQRTEQGDSAMYLCASSSSDRGAYNSPLHFGNGTRLTVT.